Listed below are T cell receptor beta chains from one sample, sequenced in a study of blood T cell repertoires in COVID-19. Repertoires were generated with immunoSEQ multiplex PCR, while TCRdb's copy carries only in-frame clones and drops some. This table has some 93,000 clones, over 75% appearing once. Sequenced: peripheral blood. These receptors were obtained from a man in his fifties or sixties with acute or convalescent COVID-19. Both conserved end residues are part of each CDR3. Each record gives: D gene, clone size, V gene, J gene, CDR3 DNA, CDR3 protein. The D gene is left open where the match is weak. Only some rows state a clone size, as once, few, many or a class for expanded clones.

TRBD1,few,TRBV30,TRBJ1-1,TGTGCCTGGAGCCACAGGGGTTCGGACACTGAAGCTTTCTTT,CAWSHRGSDTEAFF
.,few,TRBV2,TRBJ2-7,TGTGCCAGCTCTCTGGAGCGCGACTACGAGCAGTACTTC,CASSLERDYEQYF
.,few,TRBV11-2,TRBJ2-5,TGTGCCAGCAGCTTAGGGGAGTTTAGTCTTGGGACCCAGTACTTC,CASSLGEFSLGTQYF
TRBD2,.,TRBV19,TRBJ2-1,TGTGCCAGTAGTGGCGGGACTAGCGCCTCAGAGCAGTTCTTC,CASSGGTSASEQFF
TRBD1,.,TRBV29-1,TRBJ2-7,TGCAGCGTTGACCGCCGGGACAGGGGTTCCTACGAGCAGTACTTC,CSVDRRDRGSYEQYF
.,.,TRBV4-1,TRBJ1-6,TGCGCCAGCAGCCTGGGAGCCGAAATAAATTCACCCCTCCACTTT,CASSLGAEINSPLHF
TRBD1,once,TRBV7-6,TRBJ2-1,TGTGCCAGCAGCTTAGAGGTAGGGGGCCCCTACAATGAGCAGTTCTTC,CASSLEVGGPYNEQFF
.,.,TRBV6-5,TRBJ2-7,TGTGCCGCGGCGGAGGTGAACGAGCAGTACTTC,CAAAEVNEQYF
TRBD2,once,TRBV5-4,TRBJ2-5,TGTGCCAGCAGCTTGGGACTAGCTGGTCGAGAGACCCAGTACTTC,CASSLGLAGRETQYF
TRBD2,.,TRBV7-9,TRBJ2-1,TGTGCCAGCAGCTCGGCAAAGGGACTAGCTCCGGGGGATGAGCAGTTCTTC,CASSSAKGLAPGDEQFF
TRBD1,.,TRBV7-6,TRBJ2-7,TGTGCCAGCAGCTCGCAACGGACAGGTTCGTACGAGCAGTACTTC,CASSSQRTGSYEQYF
.,.,TRBV6-5,TRBJ2-1,TGTGCCAGCGGACACGGGGGTAGGGATGAGCAGTTCTTC,CASGHGGRDEQFF
.,.,TRBV30,TRBJ2-7,TGTGCCTGGAGTTCGGTTCGCGAGCAGTACTTC,CAWSSVREQYF
TRBD1,.,TRBV29-1,TRBJ1-3,TGCAGCGCGACCGGGACAGGGTCTTTCAACACCATATATTTT,CSATGTGSFNTIYF
.,.,TRBV19,TRBJ2-2,TGTGCCAGTAGCCACTACGCCGGGGAGCTGTTTTTT,CASSHYAGELFF
.,.,TRBV5-5,TRBJ1-4,TGTGCCAGCAGTAAGGGACATACTAATGAAAAACTGTTTTTT,CASSKGHTNEKLFF
.,.,TRBV6-5,TRBJ1-5,TGTGCCAGCAGTTTAGACAGGAATCAGCCCCAGCATTTT,CASSLDRNQPQHF